This T cell receptor beta chain is from a study of molecular identifiers for immune sequencing clone quantification (dated by TCRdb to the late 2010s). Context from the whole study: For a replicate experiment, RNA from around 20,000 or 100,000 naive CD8 T cells was divided into five aliquots, of which four were sequenced. The study was a methods study using CD8 T cells to benchmark molecular-identifier clustering-based TCR repertoire sequencing (MIDCIRS) and TCR RNA copy counting. Results the study describes overall, beyond this receptor: In CMV-specific effector cells, clones with more than 20 RNA copies accounted for over 97% of molecules, whereas in naive cells such clones accounted for under 1%. Even against a background of one million naive CD8 T cells, spiked-in Jurkat TCR RNA amounting to a single cell's worth was reported to be detectable. Approximately 3.3 recovered TCR RNA copies per cell were obtained by modeling, versus about ten by digital PCR, implying a capture efficiency of about 30%. When barcode sub-clustering was omitted, TCR diversity was inflated by chimeric consensus sequences, with chimeras reaching as high as 47%. Identical TCR molecules sharing a barcode could cause highly expanded clone sizes to be underestimated.

V gives up 9 bases and J gives up 4 bases, and the segment between their germline ends measures 12 bases. CDR1 and CDR2, per the germline V gene, are LGHNT and FRNRAP. Including the terminal cysteine and phenylalanine, the CDR3 comprises 13 residues. Just the 39-base CDR3 DNA is kept, in frame starting at base 1. The method was PCR. The reads were generated on an Illumina MiSeq. Total RNA was purified with the Qiagen AllPrep DNA/RNA kit. Before analysis, reads from multiple sequencing runs of one library were combined. Regarding the original processing steps: Reads were retained only if the reads had an exact TCR constant sequence, and the retained reads were trimmed to 150 nt and grouped according to their 12-nt molecular barcodes. Reads in each barcode group were sub-clustered using a 15% Levenshtein threshold, and a quality-weighted consensus sequence was built for each RNA molecule. Non-functional sequences were excluded, and lower-count sequences lying one edit away from another sequence were also excluded. Barcode sub-clusters with fewer than 20% of the maximum read count were removed, based on fitting two negative binomial distributions. Through fastp at Q25 and MiXCR, TCRdb rebuilt clones from the public reads, retaining in-frame beta chains. When rows share a CDR3 protein, they turn into one entry using the most common DNA and genes. The V and J calls come from TCRdb's annotation, not from the publication. This sample holds just under 20,000 distinct CDR3 sequences; 20% to 25% were observed only once. The ten most abundant clones make up around 6.4% of the sample.

Naive CD8 T cells, defined as CD8+CD4-CCR7+CD45RA+, were FACS-sorted into RLT Plus buffer on a BD FACSAria II. Some naive CD8 T cell RNA was split equally between MIDCIRS and a Smart-seq2-style 5'RACE protocol for a sensitivity comparison. Enrichment of CD8 T cells was performed with RosetteSep CD8+ T Cell Enrichment Cocktail and Ficoll-Paque, after which ACK red cell lysis was carried out. This clonotype was seen at least ten times. The antigen this receptor binds is unknown. Within one base of it there is no much larger clone, and no base qualities were kept. The clonotype originates from a human donor in good health. Some libraries in this study had Jurkat cell RNA spiked in. Material: naive CD8+ T cells from blood, with Jurkat cell RNA spiked in. Reading the label with the study, this specimen's cell subset or site is: FACS-sorted CD8+CD4-CCR7+CD45RA+ naive T cells. The chain couples TRBV12-5 to TRBJ2-2; the D gene is perhaps TRBD1, from 6 matching bases. The DNA sequence is as follows: TGTGCTAGCCGGGACACTCCCACCGGGGAGCTGTTTTTT. Translation gives CASRDTPTGELFF.